This T cell receptor (beta chain) derives from a study of identifying expanded T cells in peripheral blood. This clone was found a few times. Its target is not known. Study-wide findings and caveats: Across healthy donors, higher total template counts meant significantly greater approximately two-week count variance. Over approximately two and four weeks, about 15 and 19 clones changed, versus 1.2 between replicates.

Assay: immunoSEQ multiplex PCR; the TCRdb copy retains only in-frame clones and omits some. The sample lists tens of thousands of clones, approximately 85% occurring once. During the collection period, no donor immune events like infections were recorded. The source material was blood. This TCR derives from a person aged 18-70 years in good health.

The CDR3, as DNA: TGTGCCAGCAGCGGGGACAGGGATGCACCCCTCCACTTT. It specifies CASSGDRDAPLHF. The rearrangement joins TRBV9 to TRBJ1-6; 9 nucleotides agree with TRBD1. From germline, CDR1 is SGDLS and CDR2 YYNGEE. V was pared by 3 bases and J by 11 bases, with 3 bases of the junction left unmatched. The CDR3 has 13 amino acids.